This T cell receptor beta chain was captured by sequencing in a study of graft-versus-host responses after intestinal transplantation. Study-level background: All recipients got anti-thymocyte globulin induction, then tacrolimus and steroids for approximately three years. Study outcomes and limitations: Allograft clonal ratios (graft-versus-host to host-versus-graft) were high in patients who had graft-donor T cell macrochimerism.

A remark on this clone: Its target is unknown.

Germline CDR1 and CDR2: LGHNA and YNFKEQ. Trimming took 3 bases from V and 2 from J; bases not matched to a gene: 1. The CDR3 consists of 15 residues. Profiled with immunoSEQ multiplex PCR; TCRdb holds only in-frame clones, not every one. The sample contains around 100,000 clones, over 85% of which appear only once. The source of this sequence is a human donor who was the organ donor for an intestinal transplant. The sample here was unstimulated CD4+ T cells sorted from spleen or lymph node cells, taken before transplant. The chain uses TRBV4-2 and TRBJ2-7, with 13 bases matching TRBD2. The CDR3 coding sequence is TGTGCCAGCAGCCAGGGGACTAGCGGGACCTACGAGCAGTACTTC. Its translation: CASSQGTSGTYEQYF.